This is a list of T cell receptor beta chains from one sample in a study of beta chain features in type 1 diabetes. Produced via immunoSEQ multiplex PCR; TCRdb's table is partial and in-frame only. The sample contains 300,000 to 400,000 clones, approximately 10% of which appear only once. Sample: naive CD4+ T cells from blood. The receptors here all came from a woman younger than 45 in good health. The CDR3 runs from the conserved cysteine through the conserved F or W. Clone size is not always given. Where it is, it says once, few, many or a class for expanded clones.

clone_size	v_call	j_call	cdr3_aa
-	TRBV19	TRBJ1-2	CATSQVESSGYTF
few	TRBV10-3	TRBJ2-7	CAVGQGLYEQYF
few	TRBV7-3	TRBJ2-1	CASSSGTSGGEQFF
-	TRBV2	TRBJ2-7	CASSERDSEQYF
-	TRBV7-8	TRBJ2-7	CASSPDGPHNYEQYF
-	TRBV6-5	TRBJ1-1	CASSSGQQNTEAFF
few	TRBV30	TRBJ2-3	CAWSVEVTDTQYF
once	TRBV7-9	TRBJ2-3	CASSHGYQREGPDTQYF
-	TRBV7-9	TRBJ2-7	CASRPPGQGYEQYF
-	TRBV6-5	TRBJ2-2	CASSYPGGITGELFF
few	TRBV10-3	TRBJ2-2	CAISESNGAANTGELFF
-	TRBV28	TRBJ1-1	CASSLGDRANTEAFF
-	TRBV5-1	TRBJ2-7	CASSLVTASLLAGGYEQYF
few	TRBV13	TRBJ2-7	CASSFLTSGRYEQYF
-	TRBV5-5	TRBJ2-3	CASSTYSGTSTDTQYF
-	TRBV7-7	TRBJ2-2	CASSPTSVNTGELFF
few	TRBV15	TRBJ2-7	CATSRDRGGAARGEQYF
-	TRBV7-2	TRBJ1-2	CASSLEQGRAYGYTF
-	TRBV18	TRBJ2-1	CASSPPNDGGSSYNEQFF
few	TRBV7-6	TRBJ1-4	CASSSTGGREKLFF
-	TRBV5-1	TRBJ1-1	CASSLGGRNTEAFF
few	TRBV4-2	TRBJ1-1	CASSQPPGQGVTEAFF
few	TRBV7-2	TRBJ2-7	CASSADRGMVGEQYF
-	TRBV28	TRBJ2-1	CASSLGSSGGGEQFF
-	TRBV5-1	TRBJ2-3	CASSLAGKSTDTQYF
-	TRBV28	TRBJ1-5	CASSFPKRTVYQPQHF
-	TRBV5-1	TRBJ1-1	CASSIDRAMNTEAFF